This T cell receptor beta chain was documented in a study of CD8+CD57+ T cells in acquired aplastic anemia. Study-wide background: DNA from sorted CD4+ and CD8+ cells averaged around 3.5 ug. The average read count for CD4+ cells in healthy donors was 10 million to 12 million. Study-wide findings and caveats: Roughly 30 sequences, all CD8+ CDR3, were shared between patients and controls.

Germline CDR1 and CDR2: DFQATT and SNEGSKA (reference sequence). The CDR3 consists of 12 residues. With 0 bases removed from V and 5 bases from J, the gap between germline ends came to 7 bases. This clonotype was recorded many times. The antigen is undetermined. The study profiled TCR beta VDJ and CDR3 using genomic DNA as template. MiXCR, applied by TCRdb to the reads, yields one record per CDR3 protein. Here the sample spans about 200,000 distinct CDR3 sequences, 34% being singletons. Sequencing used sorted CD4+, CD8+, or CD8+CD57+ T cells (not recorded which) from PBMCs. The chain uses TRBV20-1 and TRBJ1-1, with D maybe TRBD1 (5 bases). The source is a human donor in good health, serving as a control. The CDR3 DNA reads TGCAGTGCTAGAGACGGGGCGACTGAAGCTTTCTTT. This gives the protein CSARDGATEAFF.